This is a list of T cell receptor beta chains from one sample in a study of T cell changes during pregnancy in multiple sclerosis. Data came from immunoSEQ multiplex PCR; TCRdb stores just in-frame clones and leaves some out. The profile covers 79,000 or so clones, with more than 85% appearing a single time and approximately 3.4% taken by the ten largest. Sequenced here: peripheral blood, sampled before pregnancy. All receptors come from a female donor with multiple sclerosis, enrolled in a pregnancy study. Each CDR3 is given without its conserved first and last residue. Each record gives: V gene, clone size, J gene, CDR3 protein. Only part of the rows carry a size: once, few, many, or a class if the clone is expanded.

V: TRBV6-6; size: once; J: TRBJ2-1; CDR3: ASRPGTSVNEQF
V: TRBV7-9; size: once; J: TRBJ2-7; CDR3: ASSSRSAGPPYEQY
V: TRBV7-9; size: .; J: TRBJ1-1; CDR3: ASSLAQNSPYHTEAF
V: TRBV12-5; size: .; J: TRBJ2-1; CDR3: ASGLVTSGGNEQF
V: TRBV9; size: .; J: TRBJ2-2; CDR3: ASSVAIRIGTGEAGELF
V: TRBV29-1; size: .; J: TRBJ2-1; CDR3: SVGPLALRNEQF
V: TRBV29-1; size: .; J: TRBJ2-3; CDR3: SVDGHAGGTDTQY
V: TRBV27; size: .; J: TRBJ1-2; CDR3: ASTPGTGVGYT
V: TRBV6-1; size: .; J: TRBJ1-2; CDR3: ASSEAGSISYGYT
V: TRBV2; size: .; J: TRBJ2-2; CDR3: ASRDDRGIVGLF
V: TRBV9; size: .; J: TRBJ1-1; CDR3: ASSVESGTGTKAF
V: TRBV25-1; size: .; J: TRBJ2-3; CDR3: ASSESQGAGTDTQY
V: TRBV2; size: .; J: TRBJ1-1; CDR3: ASSMTSNAEAF
V: TRBV5-1; size: .; J: TRBJ1-2; CDR3: ASSSDRARGYT
V: TRBV7-8; size: .; J: TRBJ2-5; CDR3: ASSLRQGQETQY
V: TRBV2; size: .; J: TRBJ2-2; CDR3: ASSVRGTGELF
V: TRBV5-6; size: .; J: TRBJ2-7; CDR3: ASSLPGTGDEQY
V: TRBV5-1; size: .; J: TRBJ2-4; CDR3: ASSRDRLAKNIQY
V: TRBV5-1; size: .; J: TRBJ2-1; CDR3: ASSAGLDQQGGQF
V: TRBV28; size: .; J: TRBJ2-7; CDR3: ASSRGLRDFFSYEQY
V: TRBV6-6; size: .; J: TRBJ2-7; CDR3: ASRLAGGDWYEQY
V: TRBV5-1; size: .; J: TRBJ2-1; CDR3: ASSLWGGSSYNEQF
V: TRBV29-1; size: few; J: TRBJ2-1; CDR3: SVGSGEQF
V: TRBV5-1; size: once; J: TRBJ2-2; CDR3: ASSSKRGASNTGELF
V: TRBV10-3; size: .; J: TRBJ2-7; CDR3: AISGQGGIYEQY
V: TRBV7-6; size: .; J: TRBJ2-3; CDR3: ASSPISILTDTQY
V: TRBV23-1; size: .; J: TRBJ2-7; CDR3: ASSPTKPGQVSYEQY
V: TRBV6-5; size: .; J: TRBJ2-7; CDR3: ASSYAASGGYEQY
V: TRBV9; size: .; J: TRBJ2-5; CDR3: ASSSPGLAGGQTQY